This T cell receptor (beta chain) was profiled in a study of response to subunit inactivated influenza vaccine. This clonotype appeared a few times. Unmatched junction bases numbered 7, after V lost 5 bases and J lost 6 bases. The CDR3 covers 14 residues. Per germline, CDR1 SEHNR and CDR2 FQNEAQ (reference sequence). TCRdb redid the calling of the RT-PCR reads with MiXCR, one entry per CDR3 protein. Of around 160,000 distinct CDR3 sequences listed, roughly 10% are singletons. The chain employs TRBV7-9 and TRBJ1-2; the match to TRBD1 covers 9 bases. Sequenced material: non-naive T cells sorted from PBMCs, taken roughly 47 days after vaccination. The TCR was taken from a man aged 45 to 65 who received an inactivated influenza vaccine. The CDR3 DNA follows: TGTGCCAGCAGCGAACAGGGGGCGCGGAATGGCTACACCTTC. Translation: CASSEQGARNGYTF.